The 25 T cell receptor beta chains presented below share a single source sample, sequenced in a study of cytomegalovirus exposure and HLA in healthy donors. PCR involved 60 Vbeta and 13 Jbeta primers. This table comes from immunoSEQ multiplex PCR, and its TCRdb copy is limited to in-frame clones, with some not included. The sample carries under 120,000 clones, around 79% recorded once. Sequences were obtained from PBMCs. The receptors were sampled from a woman aged 40 to 50 in good health and CMV-seronegative.

The V gene is TRBV7-2, the J gene TRBJ1-4, with 7 bases fitting TRBD1. The J segment lost 5 bases and the V segment lost 3 bases, leaving 3 bases of the junction unmatched. The CDR3 length is 14 residues. CDR1 and CDR2 from the germline V gene are SGHTA and FQGNSA. CDR3 bases: TGTGCCAGCAGCTTTCAGGGGGTGAATGAAAAACTGTTTTTT. Its protein is CASSFQGVNEKLFF.

There are a few counts of this clone. The genes are TRBV7-8 and TRBJ2-7; TRBD2 matches at 8 bases. J lost 6 bases, V lost 5 bases, and 9 bases had no gene match. Germline CDR1 and CDR2: SGHVS and FQNEAQ. The CDR3 length is 14 residues. The CDR3 reads CASSQSGSTGEQYF. For the CDR3, the DNA is TGTGCCAGCAGCCAAAGCGGGAGTACAGGCGAGCAGTACTTC.

This chain connects TRBV28 to TRBJ2-3, with a possible D match to TRBD2 (7 bases). The V gene's germline CDR1 is MDHEN and CDR2 SYDVKM. Trimming shortened V by 5 bases and J by 9 bases, and 21 bases separated the two germline ends. The CDR3 totals 15 residues. CDR3 protein: CASSQGGASAETQYF. CDR3 bases: TGTGCCAGCAGTCAAGGGGGGGCTAGCGCTGAGACGCAGTATTTT.

The J gene is TRBJ2-7, the V gene TRBV4-3; D is perhaps TRBD2 (6 bases). The CDR3 is 17 amino acids. The germline V and J ends were trimmed by 0 bases and 4 bases, with 19 bases remaining between them. The germline V gene has CDR1 LGHNA and CDR2 YSLEER. CDR3 nucleotide sequence: TGCGCCAGCAGCCAAGATATCAGGAGGCAGGGAGGATACGAGCAGTACTTC. It codes for CASSQDIRRQGGYEQYF.

V is TRBV7-2 and J is TRBJ2-6; D gene ambiguous. Trimming stripped 2 bases from V and 0 bases from J, with 8 bases between. Germline V lookup: CDR1 SGHTA, CDR2 FQGNSA. This CDR3 comprises 16 residues. The CDR3 nucleotides read TGTGCCAGCAGCTTAAGAGTTGTCTCTGGGGCCAACGTCCTGACTTTC. Translation gives CASSLRVVSGANVLTF.

This clone has a handful of counts. The J gene is TRBJ1-4, the V gene TRBV28; 11 bases agree with TRBD1. From germline, CDR1 is MDHEN and CDR2 SYDVKM. The CDR3 consists of 17 residues. V shed 2 bases and J 4 bases; nucleotides not matched to a gene: 6. The CDR3 coding sequence is TGTGCCAGCAGTTTACGGACAGGGGGCTGGAATAATGAAAAACTGTTTTTT. This codes for CASSLRTGGWNNEKLFF. The full variable domain, with the rest looked up from reference TRBV28 and TRBJ1-4, is DVKVTQSSRYLVKRTGEKVFLECVQDMDHENMFWYRQDPGLGLRLIYFSYDVKMKEKGDIPEGYSVSREKKERFSLILESASTNQTSMYLCASSLRTGGWNNEKLFFGSGTQLSVL.

CDR3 coding DNA: TGTGCCAGCAGTCATAACAGGCTACTGAATGAAAAACTGTTTTTT. Translating gives CASSHNRLLNEKLFF. The chain uses TRBV28 and TRBJ1-4; D possibly corresponds to TRBD1 (5 bases). There are 15 residues in the CDR3. Germline V gives CDR1 MDHEN, CDR2 SYDVKM. V lost 5 bases to trimming and J lost 5 bases, with 15 bases between them.

Comment on this clone: This sample also contains other DNA sequences that code for the same CDR3. The rearrangement links TRBV11-2 to TRBJ2-5; possible D gene TRBD2, 6 bases. Trimming stripped 5 bases from V and 2 bases from J, with 9 bases between. This CDR3 comprises 13 residues. Germline-derived CDR1 and CDR2 are SGHAT and FQNNGV. The CDR3, as DNA: TGTGCCAGCAGCCGGGACTCTCAAGAGACCCAGTACTTC. Residues: CASSRDSQETQYF.

This clone rates as medium-sized. The V call is TRBV28, the J call TRBJ1-1; D not certain. Trimming stripped 2 bases from V and 11 bases from J, with 9 bases between. The CDR3 is made up of 11 amino acids. Germline CDR1 is MDHEN and CDR2 is SYDVKM. CDR3 DNA: TGTGCCAGCAGTTTAAACAACATGGCTTTCTTT. Amino acid sequence: CASSLNNMAFF.

This chain uses TRBV29-1 with TRBJ2-2, with 10 bases matching TRBD2. This CDR3 spans 13 amino acids. The V gene end was trimmed by 4 bases and the J gene end by 6 bases; junction bases not matched to a gene: 2. From germline, CDR1 is SQVTM and CDR2 ANQGSEA. CDR3 nucleotide sequence: TGCAGCGTTGCTAGCGGGAGCGCCGGGGAGCTGTTTTTT. Translated: CSVASGSAGELFF.

The rearrangement uses TRBV30 and TRBJ2-1; D gene uncertain. V lost 1 base, J lost 8 bases, and 6 bases lay in between. There are 11 residues in the CDR3. Germline CDR1 and CDR2: GTSNPN and SVGIG (reference sequence). DNA of the CDR3: TGTGCCTGGAGTGCCCAGGATGAGCAGTTCTTC. Residues: CAWSAQDEQFF.

J is TRBJ2-3 and V is TRBV25-1, with 7 bases fitting TRBD1. The germline V gene has CDR1 MGHDK and CDR2 SYGVNS. This CDR3 region has 14 residues. V gave up 7 bases and J gave up 0 bases; unmatched junction bases: 4. The CDR3 sequence: CASNRGASTDTQYF. The CDR3 nucleotides are TGTGCCAGCAACAGGGGCGCTAGCACAGATACGCAGTATTTT. The whole variable domain, filled in from reference TRBV25-1 and TRBJ2-3, reads EADIYQTPRYLVIGTGKKITLECSQTMGHDKMYWYQQDPGMELHLIHYSYGVNSTEKGDLSSESTVSRIRTEHFPLTLESARPSHTSQYLCASNRGASTDTQYFGPGTRLTVL.

The rearrangement links TRBV27 to TRBJ2-7; 7 bases are shared with TRBD2. There are 16 residues in the CDR3. Germline CDR1 reads MNHEY; CDR2 reads SMNVEV (reference sequence). Trimming removed 5 bases from V and 2 bases from J; junction bases left unmatched: 12. DNA of the CDR3: TGTGCCAGCAGTCCAGCGAGCGGGGCGCGCGCCTACGAGCAGTACTTC. This gives the protein CASSPASGARAYEQYF.

This clone was found once. The DNA of the CDR3 is TGCAGTGCTAGAGATACGGGGGGGCAGTTCTTC. It codes for CSARDTGGQFF. This chain uses TRBV20-1 with TRBJ2-1; TRBD2 aligns across 7 bases. Trimming removed 0 bases from V and 12 bases from J; junction bases left unmatched: 2. The CDR3 extends over 11 amino acids. CDR1 and CDR2 from the germline V gene are DFQATT and SNEGSKA (reference sequence).

The chain employs TRBV7-7 and TRBJ2-5; D unclear. There are 13 residues in the CDR3. The germline V gene has CDR1 SSHAT and CDR2 FNYEAQ (reference sequence). The germline V and J ends were trimmed by 5 bases and 3 bases, with 10 bases remaining between them. CDR3 sequence: CASSPPREETQYF. In DNA form, the CDR3 reads TGTGCCAGCAGCCCTCCCCGGGAAGAGACCCAGTACTTC.

J is TRBJ2-1 and V is TRBV13, with 10 bases that match TRBD2. There are 19 residues in the CDR3. Trimming at V came to 5 bases and at J to 4 bases, leaving 17 bases not matched to a gene. The germline gives CDR1 PRHDT, CDR2 FYEKMQ (reference sequence). CDR3 protein: CASSPDFPLAGEIYNEQFF. The CDR3 DNA reads TGTGCCAGCAGCCCGGACTTTCCCCTAGCGGGAGAGATTTACAATGAGCAGTTCTTC.

The CDR3 is CASSLGLGFRFEQYF. The CDR3 DNA reads TGTGCCAGCAGCTTAGGACTAGGCTTTCGTTTCGAGCAGTACTTC. The chain recombines TRBV11-2 with TRBJ2-7; possibly TRBD2 for D (6 bases). The germline V gene has CDR1 SGHAT and CDR2 FQNNGV. The CDR3 has 15 residues. V dropped 1 base and J dropped 6 bases, with 16 bases sitting between them.

This chain joins TRBV28 and TRBJ1-1; 12 bases are a match to TRBD1. The CDR3 contains 17 residues. J was trimmed by 1 base and V by 6 bases; bases with no gene match: 9. CDR1 MDHEN and CDR2 SYDVKM come from the germline V gene. In DNA form, the CDR3 reads TGTGCCAGCAGCAGGGACAGGGGGCGAGGGGGGAACACTGAAGCTTTCTTT. Residues: CASSRDRGRGGNTEAFF.

A few counts support this clone. The chain employs TRBV2 and TRBJ1-2; D unclear. Trimming stripped 8 bases from V and 2 bases from J, with 18 bases between. The CDR3 is made up of 15 amino acids. CDR1 SNHLY and CDR2 FYNNEI come from the germline V gene. CDR3: CASSQSGRWNYGYTF. The CDR3 nucleotides read TGTGCCAGCTCACAAAGCGGGCGCTGGAACTATGGCTACACCTTC.

This chain links TRBV6-5 with TRBJ2-7, with D possibly matching TRBD1 (5 bases). Germline values: CDR1 MNHEY, CDR2 SVGAGI. This CDR3 spans 12 amino acids. V gave up 5 bases and J gave up 4 bases, with 9 bases separating them. The CDR3 loop is CASSAGFYEQYF. CDR3 bases: TGTGCCAGCAGTGCAGGGTTTTACGAGCAGTACTTC.

This chain uses TRBV15 with TRBJ1-1; 8 nucleotides match TRBD1. The CDR3 spans 16 residues. After removal of 4 bases from V and 0 bases from J, the junction contained 7 bases not matched to a gene. CDR1 and CDR2 (germline): LNHNV, YYDKDF (reference sequence). CDR3 protein: CATSIDRGFMNTEAFF. The CDR3 nucleotides read TGTGCCACCAGCATCGACAGGGGATTCATGAACACTGAAGCTTTCTTT.

This clone was counted once. J is TRBJ2-7 and V is TRBV9, with 8 bases fitting TRBD2. This CDR3 contains 14 residues. Germline lookup yields CDR1 SGDLS and CDR2 YYNGEE. V lost 3 bases, J lost 2 bases, and 4 bases stayed unmatched. CDR3 coding DNA: TGTGCCAGCAGCGAGGGCGGGGGGCCCTACGAGCAGTACTTC. The encoded protein is CASSEGGGPYEQYF.

J is TRBJ1-2 and V is TRBV29-1; 8 bases agree with TRBD1. The CDR3 length is 13 residues. The ends lost 6 bases at V and 6 bases at J; junction bases unmatched: 9. Looked up from germline, CDR1 is SQVTM and CDR2 is ANQGSEA. As DNA, the CDR3 is TGCAGCGTCGAAACTACAGGGGGGGATGGCTACACCTTC. Amino acids: CSVETTGGDGYTF.

The rearrangement uses TRBV11-2 and TRBJ1-1; 9 bases are a match to TRBD1. The V gene's germline CDR1 is SGHAT and CDR2 FQNNGV. The V and J ends lost 5 bases and 2 bases, in that order; junction bases with no gene match: 15. The CDR3 consists of 18 residues. CDR3 protein: CASSLTYRGQGANTEAFF. The CDR3 bases are TGTGCCAGCAGCCTTACCTACAGGGGGCAGGGGGCAAACACTGAAGCTTTCTTT.

The rearrangement uses TRBV28 and TRBJ1-1; 7 nucleotides line up with TRBD1. V lost 4 bases, J lost 5 bases, and 4 bases stayed unmatched. The CDR3 totals 13 residues. Germline loops: CDR1 MDHEN, CDR2 SYDVKM. CDR3 nucleotides: TGTGCCAGCAGTTCCCACAGGGGTACTGAAGCTTTCTTT. Protein product: CASSSHRGTEAFF. The whole variable domain, remainder taken from reference TRBV28 and TRBJ1-1, is DVKVTQSSRYLVKRTGEKVFLECVQDMDHENMFWYRQDPGLGLRLIYFSYDVKMKEKGDIPEGYSVSREKKERFSLILESASTNQTSMYLCASSSHRGTEAFFGQGTRLTVV.